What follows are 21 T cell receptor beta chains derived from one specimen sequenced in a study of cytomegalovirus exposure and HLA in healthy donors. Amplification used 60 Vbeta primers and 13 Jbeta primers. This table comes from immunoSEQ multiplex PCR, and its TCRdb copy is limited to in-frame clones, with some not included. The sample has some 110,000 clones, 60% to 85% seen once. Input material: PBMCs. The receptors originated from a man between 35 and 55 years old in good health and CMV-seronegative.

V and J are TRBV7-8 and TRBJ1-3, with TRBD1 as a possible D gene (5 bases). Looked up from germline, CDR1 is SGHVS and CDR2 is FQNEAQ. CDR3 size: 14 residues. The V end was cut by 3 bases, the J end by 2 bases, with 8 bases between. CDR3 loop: CASSLGGAGNTIYF. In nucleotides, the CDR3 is TGTGCCAGCAGCTTGGGGGGTGCTGGAAACACCATATATTTT.

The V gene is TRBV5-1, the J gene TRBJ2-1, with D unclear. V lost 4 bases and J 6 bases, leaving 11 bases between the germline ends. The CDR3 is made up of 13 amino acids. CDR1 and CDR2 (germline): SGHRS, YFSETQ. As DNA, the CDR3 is TGCGCCAGCAGCCATGGAGTTCTCAATGAGCAGTTCTTC. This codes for CASSHGVLNEQFF.

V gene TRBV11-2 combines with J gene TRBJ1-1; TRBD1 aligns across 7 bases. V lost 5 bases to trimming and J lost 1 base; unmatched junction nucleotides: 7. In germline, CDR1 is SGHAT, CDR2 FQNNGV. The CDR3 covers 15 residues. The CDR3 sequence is CASSTQGVTNTEAFF. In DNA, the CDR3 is TGTGCCAGCAGCACCCAGGGGGTGACGAACACTGAAGCTTTCTTT.

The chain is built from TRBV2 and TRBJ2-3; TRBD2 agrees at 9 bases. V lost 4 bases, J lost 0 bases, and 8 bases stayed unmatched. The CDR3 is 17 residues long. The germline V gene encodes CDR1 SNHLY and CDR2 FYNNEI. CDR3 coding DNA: TGTGCCAGCAGTGGTGTGACTAGCGGAACTAGCACAGATACGCAGTATTTT. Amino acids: CASSGVTSGTSTDTQYF.

CDR3 region: CASSLGTGLAQPQHF. The CDR3 DNA follows: TGTGCCAGCAGCTTAGGCACAGGGTTGGCTCAGCCCCAGCATTTT. V usage is TRBV7-2 and J usage is TRBJ1-5; tentative D call: TRBD1 (6 bases). The V and J ends lost 1 base and 6 bases respectively, with 13 bases between them. Germline V gives CDR1 SGHTA, CDR2 FQGNSA. CDR3 length: 15 residues.

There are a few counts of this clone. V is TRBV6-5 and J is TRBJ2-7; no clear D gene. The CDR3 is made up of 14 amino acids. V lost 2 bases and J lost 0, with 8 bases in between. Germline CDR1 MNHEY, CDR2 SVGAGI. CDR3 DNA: TGTGCCAGCAGTTACCAAGAGAGCTCCTACGAGCAGTACTTC. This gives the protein CASSYQESSYEQYF.

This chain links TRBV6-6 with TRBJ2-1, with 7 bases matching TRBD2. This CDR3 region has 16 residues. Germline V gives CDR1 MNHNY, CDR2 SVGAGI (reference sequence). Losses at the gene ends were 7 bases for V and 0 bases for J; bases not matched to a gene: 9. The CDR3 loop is CASTTASGDSYNEQFF. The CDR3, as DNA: TGTGCCAGCACCACCGCCAGCGGGGACTCCTACAATGAGCAGTTCTTC.

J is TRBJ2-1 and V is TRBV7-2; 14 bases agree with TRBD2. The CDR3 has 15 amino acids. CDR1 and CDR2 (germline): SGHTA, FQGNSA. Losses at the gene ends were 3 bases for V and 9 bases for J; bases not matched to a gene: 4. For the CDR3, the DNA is TGTGCCAGCAGCTTGGGACTAGCGGGAGTGGGTGAGCAGTTCTTC. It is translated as CASSLGLAGVGEQFF.

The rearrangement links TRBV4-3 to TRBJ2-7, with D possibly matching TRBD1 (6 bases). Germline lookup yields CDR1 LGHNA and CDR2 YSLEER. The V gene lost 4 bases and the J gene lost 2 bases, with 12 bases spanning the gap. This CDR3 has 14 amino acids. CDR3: CASSRLGQTYEQYF. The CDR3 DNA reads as TGCGCCAGCAGCCGATTAGGACAGACCTACGAGCAGTACTTC.

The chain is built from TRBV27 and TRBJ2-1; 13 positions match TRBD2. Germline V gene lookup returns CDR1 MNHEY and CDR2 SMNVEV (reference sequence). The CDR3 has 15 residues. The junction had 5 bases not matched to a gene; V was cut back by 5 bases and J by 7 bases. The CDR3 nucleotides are TGTGCCAGCAGTCCTTGGACTAGCGGGGGTAATGAGCAGTTCTTC. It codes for CASSPWTSGGNEQFF.

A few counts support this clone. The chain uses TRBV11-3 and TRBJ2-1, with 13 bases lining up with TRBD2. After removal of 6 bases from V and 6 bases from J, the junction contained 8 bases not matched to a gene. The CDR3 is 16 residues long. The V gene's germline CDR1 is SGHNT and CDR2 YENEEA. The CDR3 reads CASSSGTSGGANEQFF. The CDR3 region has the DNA TGTGCCAGCAGTTCGGGAACTAGCGGGGGGGCCAATGAGCAGTTCTTC.

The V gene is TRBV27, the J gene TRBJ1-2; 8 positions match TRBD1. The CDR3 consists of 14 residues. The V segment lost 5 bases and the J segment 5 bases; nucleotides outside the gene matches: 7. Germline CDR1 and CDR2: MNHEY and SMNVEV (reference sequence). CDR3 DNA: TGTGCCAGCAGTCGGACAGGGACGGGGTATGGCTACACCTTC. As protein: CASSRTGTGYGYTF.

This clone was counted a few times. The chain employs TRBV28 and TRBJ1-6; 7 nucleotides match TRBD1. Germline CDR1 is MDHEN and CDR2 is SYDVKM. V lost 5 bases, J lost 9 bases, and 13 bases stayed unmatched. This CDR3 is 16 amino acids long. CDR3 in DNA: TGTGCCAGCAGTACAACAAACAGGGGTTCTAGTTCACCCCTCCACTTT. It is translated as CASSTTNRGSSSPLHF.

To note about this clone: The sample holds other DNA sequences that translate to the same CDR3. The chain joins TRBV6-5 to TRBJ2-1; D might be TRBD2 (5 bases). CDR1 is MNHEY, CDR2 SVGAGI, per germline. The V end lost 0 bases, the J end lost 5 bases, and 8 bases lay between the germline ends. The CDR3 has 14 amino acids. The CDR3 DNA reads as TGTGCCAGCAGTTACTCGGCGGAGGACAATGAGCAGTTCTTC. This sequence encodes CASSYSAEDNEQFF.

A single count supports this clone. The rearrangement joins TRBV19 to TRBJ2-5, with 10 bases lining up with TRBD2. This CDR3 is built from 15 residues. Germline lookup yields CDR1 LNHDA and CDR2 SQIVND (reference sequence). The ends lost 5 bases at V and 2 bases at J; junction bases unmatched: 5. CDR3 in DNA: TGTGCCAGTAGTCCATCTAGCGGGGGTCAAGAGACCCAGTACTTC. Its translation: CASSPSSGGQETQYF.

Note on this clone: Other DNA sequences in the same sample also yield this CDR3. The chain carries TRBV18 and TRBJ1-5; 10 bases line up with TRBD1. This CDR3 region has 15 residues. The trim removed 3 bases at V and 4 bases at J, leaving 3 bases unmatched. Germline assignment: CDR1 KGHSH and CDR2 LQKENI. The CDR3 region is CASSPGTGENQPQHF. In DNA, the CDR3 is TGTGCCAGCTCACCGGGGACAGGGGAGAATCAGCCCCAGCATTTT.

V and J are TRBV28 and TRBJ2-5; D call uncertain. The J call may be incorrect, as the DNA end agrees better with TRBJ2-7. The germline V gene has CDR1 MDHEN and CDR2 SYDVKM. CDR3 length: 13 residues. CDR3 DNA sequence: TGTGCCAGCACCCGGTCCCGCCCCTACGAGCAGTACTTC. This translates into CASTRSRPYEQYF.

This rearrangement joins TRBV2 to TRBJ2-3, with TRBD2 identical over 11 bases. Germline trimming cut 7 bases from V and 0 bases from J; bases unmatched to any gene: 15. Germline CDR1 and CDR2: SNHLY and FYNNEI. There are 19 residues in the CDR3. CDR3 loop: CASTAGTSGFPRSTDTQYF. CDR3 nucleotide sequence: TGTGCCAGCACAGCCGGGACTAGCGGTTTCCCTCGAAGCACAGATACGCAGTATTTT.

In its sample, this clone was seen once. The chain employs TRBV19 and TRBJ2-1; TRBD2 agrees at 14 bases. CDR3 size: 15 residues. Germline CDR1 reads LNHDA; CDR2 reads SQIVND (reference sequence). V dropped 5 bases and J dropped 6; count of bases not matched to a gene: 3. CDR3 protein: CASSWTSGGSNEQFF. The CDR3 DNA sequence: TGTGCCAGTAGTTGGACTAGCGGGGGGAGCAATGAGCAGTTCTTC.

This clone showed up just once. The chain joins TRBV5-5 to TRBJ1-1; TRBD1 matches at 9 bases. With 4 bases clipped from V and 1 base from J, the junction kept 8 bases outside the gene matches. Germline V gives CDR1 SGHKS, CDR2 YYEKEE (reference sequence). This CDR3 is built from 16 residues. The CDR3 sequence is CASSRIQGATNTEAFF. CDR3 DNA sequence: TGTGCCAGCAGCAGGATACAGGGGGCTACGAACACTGAAGCTTTCTTT.

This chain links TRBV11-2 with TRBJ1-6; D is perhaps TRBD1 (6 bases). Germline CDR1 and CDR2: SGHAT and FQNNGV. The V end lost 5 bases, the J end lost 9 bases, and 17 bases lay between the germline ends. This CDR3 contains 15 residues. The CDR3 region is CASSSWTGGSSPLHF. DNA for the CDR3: TGTGCCAGCAGCAGCTGGACGGGGGGCAGTTCACCCCTCCACTTT.